A selection of T cell receptor beta chains follows, all from one sample in a study of blood T cell repertoires in COVID-19. Libraries were prepared by immunoSEQ multiplex PCR; TCRdb keeps only in-frame clonotypes and omits some of them. The sample consists of about 190,000 clones, roughly four fifths of them appearing once. The sample consisted of peripheral blood. Source of these receptors: a woman aged 40 to 50 with acute or convalescent COVID-19. CDR3s include the opening cysteine and the closing phenylalanine or tryptophan. A D gene is named only where the DNA matches it firmly. Where a row states a size, it is once, few, many or the class of an expanded clone; other rows omit it.

TRBV5-5	TRBJ2-2	-	-	TGTGCCAGCCACAGGGTCTTCTGGAAACCCGGGGAGCTGTTTTTT	CASHRVFWKPGELFF
TRBV7-8	TRBJ1-4	TRBD1	once	TGTGCCAGCAGCTTATACAGGGGAGGAAAACTGTTTTTT	CASSLYRGGKLFF
TRBV2	TRBJ2-2	-	-	TGTGCCAGCCGCGTGGAGTACACCGGGGAGCTGTTTTTT	CASRVEYTGELFF
TRBV19	TRBJ1-2	TRBD1	-	TGTGCCAGTAGGTCTCAGGGGGTTTCACCTGGCTACACCTTC	CASRSQGVSPGYTF
TRBV5-1	TRBJ2-7	TRBD1	-	TGCGCCAGCAGCCTCAACCCGGGACAGGGTGAATACGAGCAGTACTTC	CASSLNPGQGEYEQYF
TRBV9	TRBJ2-2	-	-	TGTGCCAGCAGCCCTCCGCTGGGAGGTGTGGAGCTGTTTTTT	CASSPPLGGVELFF
TRBV6-2/TRBV6-3	TRBJ2-7	-	many	TGTGCCAGCAGTTACGACAGCTCCTACGAGCAGTACTTC	CASSYDSSYEQYF
TRBV28	TRBJ1-3	-	once	TGTGCCACACACGGAGGGACCTTCTCTGGAAACACCATATATTTT	CATHGGTFSGNTIYF
TRBV7-2	TRBJ2-2	TRBD1	-	TGTGCCAGCAGCCCAAGGACAGGGTGGACCGGGGAGCTGTTTTTT	CASSPRTGWTGELFF
TRBV11-2	TRBJ1-1	-	once	TGTGCCAGCAGCTTAGGGTGGGGGGGCGCAGTAGCTTTCTTT	CASSLGWGGAVAFF
TRBV6-2/TRBV6-3	TRBJ2-1	-	once	TGTGCCAGCAGTTACCTCCGGGAGAATACCTACAATGAGCAGTTCTTC	CASSYLRENTYNEQFF
TRBV7-9	TRBJ2-7	-	-	TGTGCCAGCAGCGCAGGGATCGTGTTCGGGAGTATACCCTACGAGCAGTACTTC	CASSAGIVFGSIPYEQYF
TRBV7-2	TRBJ2-2	-	-	TGTGCCAGCAGCCAAGCCACGAACACCGGGGAGCTGTTTTTT	CASSQATNTGELFF
TRBV7-9	TRBJ1-5	-	-	TGTGCCAGCAGCGCAGATGCCCAGCCCCAGCATTTT	CASSADAQPQHF
TRBV13	TRBJ1-2	-	-	TGTGCCAGCAGCTTAGCCTTAGTAGGGGGAGCTAACTATGGCTACACCTTC	CASSLALVGGANYGYTF
TRBV5-4	TRBJ2-2	-	-	TGTGCCAGCAGCCACGACAGCCCGACCACCGGGGAGCTGTTTTTT	CASSHDSPTTGELFF
TRBV9	TRBJ2-5	TRBD2	-	TGTGCCAGCAGCGTGACTAGCGGGGGGCTAGAGACCCAGTACTTC	CASSVTSGGLETQYF
TRBV9	TRBJ1-4	TRBD1	-	TGTGCCAGCAGCGCCCGGACAGGAACTAATGAAAAACTGTTTTTT	CASSARTGTNEKLFF
TRBV5-4	TRBJ1-1	-	-	TGTGCCAGCAGCTTTCGAGGTAACATGAACACTGAAGCTTTCTTT	CASSFRGNMNTEAFF
TRBV27	TRBJ1-4	-	-	TGTGCCAGCAGCCCTCGCCGCCTTCCTCGGGCAACTAATGAAAAACTGTTTTTT	CASSPRRLPRATNEKLFF
TRBV24-1	TRBJ2-7	TRBD1	-	TGTGCCACCAGTGATTTGCAGAGGCGAGGGACAGGGGGTAGGGGGCCACCTAATTACGAGCAGTACTTC	CATSDLQRRGTGGRGPPNYEQYF
TRBV29-1	TRBJ2-7	-	once	TGCAGCGTTGAAGATCAACAGGGTGGGGAGCAGTACTTC	CSVEDQQGGEQYF
TRBV29-1	TRBJ1-2	-	medium-sized	TGCAGCGTTGAAGCGGTGGAGCGGCTCGACTATGGCTACACCTTC	CSVEAVERLDYGYTF
TRBV7-9	TRBJ2-4	TRBD1	-	TGTGCCAGCAGCCCACAATGGACAGGGCACATTCAGTACTTC	CASSPQWTGHIQYF
TRBV4-1	TRBJ2-1	TRBD2	-	TGCGCCAGCAGCCAAGTATCGTTCGGCGGGAGTGGGGACAATGAGCAGTTCTTC	CASSQVSFGGSGDNEQFF
TRBV14	TRBJ2-7	-	-	TGTGCCAGCAGCCAAGGTGTGCGACTTAGAAACTCCTACGAGCAGTACTTC	CASSQGVRLRNSYEQYF
TRBV28	TRBJ1-2	-	-	TGTGCCAGCAGCCGGAGCGGAGGGTACTATGGCTACACCTTC	CASSRSGGYYGYTF
TRBV18	TRBJ1-5	-	-	TGTGCCAGCTCACCATGGTTTACCGGGGTGGGCAATCAGCCCCAGCATTTT	CASSPWFTGVGNQPQHF
TRBV18	TRBJ2-2	-	-	TGTGCCAGCTCAGCTAGTTCCCGGGGTTCCACCGGGGAGCTGTTTTTT	CASSASSRGSTGELFF
TRBV20-1	TRBJ2-5	-	many	TGCAGTGCTAGTTCGGAGCAGGGGACCCAGTACTTC	CSASSEQGTQYF
TRBV28	TRBJ1-2	-	-	TGTGCCAGCTCAATCCGGGGTGGCGGCTACACCTTC	CASSIRGGGYTF
TRBV11-2	TRBJ2-2	TRBD1	-	TGTGCCAGCAGATACACAGGGGCCGGGGAGCTGTTTTTT	CASRYTGAGELFF
TRBV19	TRBJ2-1	TRBD1	-	TGTGCCAGTAGTATAGGGCGGGGATCAGGGGGCAAGGACAATGAGCAGTTCTTC	CASSIGRGSGGKDNEQFF
TRBV27	TRBJ2-6	-	-	TGTGCCAGCAGTTTTGGGGGCAGCTCTGGGGCCAACGTCCTGACTTTC	CASSFGGSSGANVLTF
TRBV4-2	TRBJ2-2	TRBD1	-	TGTGCCAGCAATAAGGACAGGGGGCTACTTAGCACCGGGGAGCTGTTTTTT	CASNKDRGLLSTGELFF
TRBV19	TRBJ1-2	TRBD1	-	TGTGCCAGTAGCACTGACAGGGTTAACTATGGCTACACCTTC	CASSTDRVNYGYTF
TRBV3-1/TRBV3-2	TRBJ1-1	-	once	TGTGCCAGCAGCCCCCGGGGGAGGGACACTGAAGCTTTCTTT	CASSPRGRDTEAFF
TRBV19	TRBJ1-2	-	-	TGTGCCAGTAGTAGGGGGCCGGGTAACTATGGCTACACCTTC	CASSRGPGNYGYTF
TRBV28	TRBJ2-2	-	-	TGTGCCACCGAAGACTTGAACACCGGGGAGCTGTTTTTT	CATEDLNTGELFF
TRBV5-4	TRBJ2-3	TRBD2	few	TGTGCCAGCAGCTGGGAGGGTAGCGGCACAGATACGCAGTATTTT	CASSWEGSGTDTQYF
TRBV28	TRBJ1-5	TRBD1	-	TGTGCCAGCAGTTTAGTGTGGGACAGGGATAATCAGCCCCAGCATTTT	CASSLVWDRDNQPQHF
TRBV7-9	TRBJ2-1	TRBD1	-	TGTGCCAGCAGCCGCACCGGGACAGGGAATGAGCAGTTCTTC	CASSRTGTGNEQFF
TRBV3-1/TRBV3-2	TRBJ2-5	-	-	TGTGCCAGCAGCCCCGCCGACTTCCTTTACTCAAAAGAGACCCAGTACTTC	CASSPADFLYSKETQYF
TRBV18	TRBJ1-6	TRBD1	-	TGTGCCAGCTCATCTAGACAGGGAGGCTCACCCCTCCACTTT	CASSSRQGGSPLHF